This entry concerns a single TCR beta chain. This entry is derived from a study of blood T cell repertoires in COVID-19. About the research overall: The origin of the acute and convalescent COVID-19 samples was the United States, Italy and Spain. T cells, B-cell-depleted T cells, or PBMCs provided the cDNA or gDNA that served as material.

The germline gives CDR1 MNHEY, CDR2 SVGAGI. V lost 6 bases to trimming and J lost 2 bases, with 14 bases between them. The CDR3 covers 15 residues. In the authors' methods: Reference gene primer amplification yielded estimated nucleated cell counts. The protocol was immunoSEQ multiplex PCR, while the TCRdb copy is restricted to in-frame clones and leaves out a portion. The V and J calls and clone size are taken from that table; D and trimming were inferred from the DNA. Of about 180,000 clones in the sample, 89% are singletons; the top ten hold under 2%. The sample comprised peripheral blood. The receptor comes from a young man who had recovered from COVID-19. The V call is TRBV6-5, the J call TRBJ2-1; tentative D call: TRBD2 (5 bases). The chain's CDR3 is CASREDGRPYNEQFF. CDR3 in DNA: TGTGCCAGCAGGGAGGACGGGCGGCCCTACAATGAGCAGTTCTTC.